This T cell receptor beta chain derives from a study of T cell responses to AZD1222 COVID-19 vaccine. Study-wide results and limits: Two AZD1222 administrations were followed by greater Spike-specific TCR breadth and depth. Baseline serostatus was positive in only a handful of AZD1222 recipients. There were vaccine-associated CD4 TCRs across spike, dominant at 160-218 and 743-854. Repertoire sampling happened only post peak T cell response.

Germline V gene lookup returns CDR1 SQVTM and CDR2 ANQGSEA. The CDR3 totals 15 residues. With 7 bases removed from V and 2 bases from J, the gap between germline ends came to 19 bases. Assay: immunoSEQ multiplex PCR; the TCRdb copy retains only in-frame clones and omits some. The sample includes 150,000 to 200,000 clones, approximately 90% of them seen just once. With respect to this clone: Its antigen is not identified.

The source is an adult who received the MenACWY meningococcal vaccine as a control. V gene TRBV29-1 combines with J gene TRBJ2-3; tentative D call: TRBD2 (6 bases). Sequencing used peripheral blood, obtained 28 days after the second dose of the MenACWY control vaccine. In DNA, the CDR3 is TGCAGCGGGGGGGATAGCGGAGGTATCACAGATACGCAGTATTTT. As protein: CSGGDSGGITDTQYF.